This T cell receptor beta chain originates from a study of beta chain features in type 1 diabetes. This CDR3 comprises 16 residues. Germline values: CDR1 MDHEN, CDR2 SYDVKM. Trimming pared 6 bases from V and 0 bases from J, leaving 15 bases between. Since all of the isolated RNA was reverse transcribed, expressed TCRB transcripts were what got sequenced. Measured with immunoSEQ multiplex PCR; TCRdb has only the in-frame clones, and not every one. The sample carries 620,000 or so clones, around 16% recorded once. This clone was seen a handful of times. Sequencing was performed on naive CD4+ T cells from blood. The clonotype comes from a young man in good health. This chain connects TRBV28 to TRBJ1-3; TRBD1 might be the D (6 bases). CDR3 residues: CASRPPDSRSGNTIYF. DNA of the CDR3: TGTGCCAGCAGACCCCCGGACAGCCGCTCTGGAAACACCATATATTTT.